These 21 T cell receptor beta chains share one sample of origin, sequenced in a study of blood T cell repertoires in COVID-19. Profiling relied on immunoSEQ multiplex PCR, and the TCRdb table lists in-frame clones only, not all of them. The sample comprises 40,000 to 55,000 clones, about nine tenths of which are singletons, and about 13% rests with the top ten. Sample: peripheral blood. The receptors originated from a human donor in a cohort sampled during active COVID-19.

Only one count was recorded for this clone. CDR3 region: CASSQEDSYYEQYF. In nucleotides, the CDR3 is TGTGCCAGCAGCCAAGAGGACAGCTACTACGAGCAGTACTTC. This sequence joins TRBV4-2 and TRBJ2-7; D possibly corresponds to TRBD1 (6 bases). Trimming shortened V by 0 bases and J by 3 bases, and 9 bases separated the two germline ends. CDR3 size: 14 residues. Germline CDR1 and CDR2: LGHNA and YNFKEQ.

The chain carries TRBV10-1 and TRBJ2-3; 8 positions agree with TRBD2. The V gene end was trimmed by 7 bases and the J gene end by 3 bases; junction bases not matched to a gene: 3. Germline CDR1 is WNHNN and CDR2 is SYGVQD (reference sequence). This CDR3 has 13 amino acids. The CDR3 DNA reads TGCGCCAGCACCCCGGGGGGGACAGATACGCAGTATTTT. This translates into CASTPGGTDTQYF.

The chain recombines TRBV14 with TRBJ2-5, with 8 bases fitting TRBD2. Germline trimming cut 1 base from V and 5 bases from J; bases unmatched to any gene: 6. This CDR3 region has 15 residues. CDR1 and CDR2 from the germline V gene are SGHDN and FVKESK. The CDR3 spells CASSQVRGGRETQYF. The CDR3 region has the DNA TGTGCCAGCAGCCAAGTCCGGGGGGGCCGGGAGACCCAGTACTTC. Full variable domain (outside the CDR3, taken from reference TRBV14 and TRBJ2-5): EAGVTQFPSHSVIEKGQTVTLRCDPISGHDNLYWYRRVMGKEIKFLLHFVKESKQDESGMPNNRFLAERTGGTYSTLKVQPAELEDSGVYFCASSQVRGGRETQYFGPGTRLLVL.

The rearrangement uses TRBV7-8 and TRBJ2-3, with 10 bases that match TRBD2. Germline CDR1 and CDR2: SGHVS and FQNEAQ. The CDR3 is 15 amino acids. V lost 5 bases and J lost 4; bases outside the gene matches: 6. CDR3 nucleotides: TGTGCCAGCAGCCAGTCTAGCGGGGGAGCAGATACGCAGTATTTT. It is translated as CASSQSSGGADTQYF.

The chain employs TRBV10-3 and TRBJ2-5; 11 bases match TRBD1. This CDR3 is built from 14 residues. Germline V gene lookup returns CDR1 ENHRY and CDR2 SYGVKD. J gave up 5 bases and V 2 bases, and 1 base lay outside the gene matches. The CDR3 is CAISEGTGGETQYF. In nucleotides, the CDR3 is TGTGCCATCAGTGAGGGGACAGGGGGGGAGACCCAGTACTTC.

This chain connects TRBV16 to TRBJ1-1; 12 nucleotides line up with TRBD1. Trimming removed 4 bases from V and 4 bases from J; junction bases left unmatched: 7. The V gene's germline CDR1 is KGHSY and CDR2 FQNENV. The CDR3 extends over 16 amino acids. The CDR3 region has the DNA TGTGCCAGCAGCCGCCTTGGGACAGGGGGCCTCACTGAAGCTTTCTTT. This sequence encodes CASSRLGTGGLTEAFF.

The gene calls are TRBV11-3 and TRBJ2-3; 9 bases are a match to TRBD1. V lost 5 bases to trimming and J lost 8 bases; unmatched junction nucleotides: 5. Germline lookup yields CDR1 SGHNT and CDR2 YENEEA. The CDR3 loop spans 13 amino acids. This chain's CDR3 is CASSPGTGRTQYF. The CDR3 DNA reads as TGTGCCAGCAGCCCCGGGACAGGGCGTACGCAGTATTTT.

The CDR3 here is CASSQQGYYGYTF. CDR3 coding DNA: TGTGCCAGCAGTCAACAGGGGTACTATGGCTACACCTTC. This chain uses TRBV28 with TRBJ1-2; 7 bases map to TRBD1. The CDR3 has 13 residues. The J segment lost 3 bases and the V segment lost 5 bases, leaving 3 bases of the junction unmatched. Germline-derived CDR1 and CDR2 are MDHEN and SYDVKM.

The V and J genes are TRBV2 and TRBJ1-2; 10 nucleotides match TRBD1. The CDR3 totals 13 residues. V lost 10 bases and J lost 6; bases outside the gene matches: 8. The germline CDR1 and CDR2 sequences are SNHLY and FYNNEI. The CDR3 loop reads CAISTGTGDGYTF. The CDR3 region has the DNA TGTGCCATTTCCACCGGGACAGGGGATGGCTACACCTTC.

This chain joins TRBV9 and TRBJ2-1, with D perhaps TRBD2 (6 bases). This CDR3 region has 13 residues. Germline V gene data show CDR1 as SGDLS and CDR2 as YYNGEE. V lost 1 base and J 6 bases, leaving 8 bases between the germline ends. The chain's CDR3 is CASSVWGGNEQFF. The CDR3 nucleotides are TGTGCCAGCAGCGTATGGGGAGGCAATGAGCAGTTCTTC.

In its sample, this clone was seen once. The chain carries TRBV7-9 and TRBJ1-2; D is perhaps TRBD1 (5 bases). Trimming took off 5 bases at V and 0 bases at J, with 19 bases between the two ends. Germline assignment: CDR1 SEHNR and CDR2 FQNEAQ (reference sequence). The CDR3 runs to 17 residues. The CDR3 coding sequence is TGTGCCAGCAGCGCCCGGCAGGGCGAGTTAGCTAACTATGGCTACACCTTC. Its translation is CASSARQGELANYGYTF.

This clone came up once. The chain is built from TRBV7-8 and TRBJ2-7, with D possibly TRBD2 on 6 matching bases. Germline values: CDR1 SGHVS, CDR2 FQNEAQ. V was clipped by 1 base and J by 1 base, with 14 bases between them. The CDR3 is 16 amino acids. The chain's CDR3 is CASSLVTGSGSYEQYF. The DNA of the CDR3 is TGTGCCAGCAGCTTAGTAACTGGTAGCGGTTCCTACGAGCAGTACTTC.

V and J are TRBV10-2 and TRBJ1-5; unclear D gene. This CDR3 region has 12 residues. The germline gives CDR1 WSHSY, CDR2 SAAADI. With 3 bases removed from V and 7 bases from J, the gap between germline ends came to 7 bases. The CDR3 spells CASSEVEQPQHF. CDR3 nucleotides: TGCGCCAGCAGTGAAGTCGAGCAGCCCCAGCATTTT.

The CDR3 region is CASSLAAPGLSYEQYF. CDR3 bases: TGTGCCAGCAGCTTAGCGGCGCCGGGACTCTCCTACGAGCAGTACTTC. This chain joins TRBV7-2 and TRBJ2-7, with TRBD2 as a possible D gene (6 bases). The V and J ends lost 0 bases and 0 bases respectively, with 12 bases between them. Germline loops: CDR1 SGHTA, CDR2 FQGNSA. This CDR3 has 16 residues.

CDR3 loop: CAWSSRWTLPQDTQYF. CDR3 DNA sequence: TGTGCCTGGTCATCGCGGTGGACATTGCCACAAGATACGCAGTATTTT. V usage is TRBV30 and J usage is TRBJ2-3, with D perhaps matching TRBD1 (5 bases). The V and J ends lost 5 bases and 5 bases respectively, with 23 bases between them. Per the germline V gene, CDR1 is GTSNPN and CDR2 is SVGIG (reference sequence). This CDR3 is built from 16 residues.

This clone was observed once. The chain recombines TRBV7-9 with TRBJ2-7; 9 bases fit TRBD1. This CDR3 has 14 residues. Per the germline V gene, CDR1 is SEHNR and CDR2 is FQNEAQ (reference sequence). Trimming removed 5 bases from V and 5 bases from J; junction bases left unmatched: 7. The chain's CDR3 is CASSDTGTGNEQYF. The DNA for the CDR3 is TGTGCCAGCAGCGATACCGGGACAGGGAACGAGCAGTACTTC.

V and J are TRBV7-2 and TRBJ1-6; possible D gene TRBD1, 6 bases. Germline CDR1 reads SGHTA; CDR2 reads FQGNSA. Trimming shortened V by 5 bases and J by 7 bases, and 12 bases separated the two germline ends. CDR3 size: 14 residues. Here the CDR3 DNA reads TGTGCCAGCAGCCCCGGGGGGCAGAATTCACCCCTCCACTTT. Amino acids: CASSPGGQNSPLHF.

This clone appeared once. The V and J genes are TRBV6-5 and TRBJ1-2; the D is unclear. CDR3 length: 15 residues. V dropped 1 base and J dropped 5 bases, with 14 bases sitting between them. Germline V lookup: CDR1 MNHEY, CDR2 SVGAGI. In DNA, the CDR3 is TGTGCCAGCAGTTACTTTGGGCGCGCGGGATATGGCTACACCTTC. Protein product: CASSYFGRAGYGYTF.

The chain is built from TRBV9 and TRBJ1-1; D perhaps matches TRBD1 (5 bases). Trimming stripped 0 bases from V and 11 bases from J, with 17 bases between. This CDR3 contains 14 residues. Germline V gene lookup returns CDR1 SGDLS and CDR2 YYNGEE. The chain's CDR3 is CASSVASGGGAAFF. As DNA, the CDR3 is TGTGCCAGCAGCGTAGCTTCCGGGGGAGGGGCGGCTTTCTTT.

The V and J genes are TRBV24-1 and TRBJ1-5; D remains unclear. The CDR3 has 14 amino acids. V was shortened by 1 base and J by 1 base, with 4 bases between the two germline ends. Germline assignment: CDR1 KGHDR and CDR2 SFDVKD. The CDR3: CATSDFRSNQPQHF. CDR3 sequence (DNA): TGTGCCACCAGTGATTTTCGGAGCAATCAGCCCCAGCATTTT.

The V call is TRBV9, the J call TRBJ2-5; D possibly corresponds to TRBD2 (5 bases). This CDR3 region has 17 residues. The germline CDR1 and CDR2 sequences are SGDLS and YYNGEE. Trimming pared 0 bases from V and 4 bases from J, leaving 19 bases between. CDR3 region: CASSVAAEDGGGETQYF. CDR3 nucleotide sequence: TGTGCCAGCAGCGTAGCAGCCGAGGACGGAGGCGGAGAGACCCAGTACTTC.